The clone carrying this T cell receptor beta chain was seen a handful of times. Deletions cut 9 bases from V and 9 bases from J, with 12 bases between. This CDR3 has 10 amino acids. Germline values: CDR1 MGHDK, CDR2 SYGVNS. These data originate in a study of T-cell reconstitution after alpha-beta-depleted transplantation in children. Library preparation (for TCRbeta) was performed with unique molecular identifiers. Each CDR3 protein is one row after TCRdb ran MiXCR on the PCR reads. Of approximately 200,000 distinct CDR3 sequences in the sample, roughly 14% are singletons; the top ten hold about 13%. The sequencing used PBMCs from the stem cell graft donor, collected from the stem cell graft. This chain joins TRBV25-1 and TRBJ2-7; weak D call: TRBD2 (5 bases). This receptor was identified in a human donor who donated a stem cell graft to a child with acute lymphoblastic leukemia. CDR3 coding DNA: TGTGCCAGATTTCTGGAGGCGCAGTACTTC. Amino acid sequence: CARFLEAQYF.